A single sample is the source of the 9 T cell receptor beta chains below, sequenced in a study of blood T cell repertoires in COVID-19. The assay was immunoSEQ multiplex PCR, and TCRdb's table has in-frame clones only and misses some. Of some 72,000 clones listed, around nine tenths are singletons. Sequencing was carried out using peripheral blood. Every receptor here comes from a man aged 45-65 years with active or convalescent COVID-19.

The chain joins TRBV11-2 to TRBJ2-5; 8 nucleotides line up with TRBD1. Germline lookup yields CDR1 SGHAT and CDR2 FQNNGV. CDR3 length equals 15 residues. V lost 0 bases and J lost 7; bases outside the gene matches: 7. The CDR3 loop reads CASSLDWAGGTTQYF. CDR3 sequence (DNA): TGTGCCAGCAGCTTAGATTGGGCAGGGGGCACGACCCAGTACTTC.

The chain employs TRBV27 and TRBJ1-4, with D maybe TRBD1 (6 bases). With 7 bases removed from V and 4 bases from J, the gap between germline ends came to 10 bases. The CDR3 totals 13 residues. CDR1 MNHEY and CDR2 SMNVEV come from the germline V gene (reference sequence). The CDR3: CASTGTINEKLFF. Written as DNA, the CDR3 is TGTGCCAGCACCGGGACAATTAATGAAAAACTGTTTTTT.

V is TRBV6-2 or TRBV6-3 and J is TRBJ2-3; 7 nucleotides line up with TRBD1. The V and J ends lost 6 bases and 14 bases, in that order; junction bases with no gene match: 11. CDR3 size: 12 residues. The germline V gene has CDR1 MNHEY and CDR2 SVGEGT. CDR3 loop: CASSKGTVRPYF. CDR3 coding DNA: TGTGCCAGCAGCAAAGGGACAGTTAGACCGTATTTT.

The chain is built from TRBV9 and TRBJ2-1, with 8 nucleotides matching TRBD2. Per the germline V gene, CDR1 is SGDLS and CDR2 is YYNGEE. Germline trimming cut 3 bases from V and 0 bases from J; bases unmatched to any gene: 11. The CDR3 has 18 residues. The DNA for the CDR3 is TGTGCCAGCAGCGCCTCGATCAGCGGGGGTAGCTCCTACAATGAGCAGTTCTTC. Amino acids: CASSASISGGSSYNEQFF.

The chain carries TRBV28 and TRBJ1-3, with a possible D match to TRBD1 (6 bases). V was shortened by 5 bases and J by 0 bases, with 8 bases between the two germline ends. CDR3 length equals 14 residues. In germline, CDR1 is MDHEN, CDR2 SYDVKM. Here the CDR3 DNA reads TGTGCCAGCAGTAGAGGGGGCTCTGGAAACACCATATATTTT. It specifies CASSRGGSGNTIYF.

This clone was counted a single time. The chain employs TRBV7-2 and TRBJ2-1; weak D call: TRBD1 (5 bases). The CDR3 extends over 15 amino acids. V lost 1 base, J lost 1 base, and 8 bases lay in between. Germline V gene sequence: CDR1 SGHTA, CDR2 FQGNSA. CDR3 in amino acids: CASSLGQPSYNEQFF. The CDR3 DNA sequence: TGTGCCAGCAGCTTAGGACAGCCTTCCTACAATGAGCAGTTCTTC.

This chain connects TRBV5-4 to TRBJ2-3; 12 bases agree with TRBD2. The J segment lost 8 bases and the V segment lost 0 bases, leaving 7 bases of the junction unmatched. There are 16 residues in the CDR3. Germline CDR1 reads SGHNT; CDR2 reads YYREEE (reference sequence). CDR3 sequence reads: CASSLDLAGGPGTQYF. The CDR3 bases are TGTGCCAGCAGCTTGGACCTAGCGGGGGGGCCTGGTACGCAGTATTTT.

V is TRBV5-4 and J is TRBJ2-3; possible D gene TRBD1, 6 bases. V dropped 5 bases and J dropped 3 bases, with 13 bases sitting between them. The CDR3 length is 14 residues. Germline V CDR1 and CDR2: SGHNT, YYREEE (reference sequence). The CDR3 region has the DNA TGTGCCAGCAGTGCCCACAGGGAAACAGATACGCAGTATTTT. Translating gives CASSAHRETDTQYF.

The chain carries TRBV5-3 and TRBJ1-5; D uncertain. TRBV5-3 is annotated as an ORF whose role is uncertain. The V end was cut by 2 bases, the J end by 5 bases, with 11 bases between. The CDR3 is 14 residues long. The CDR3 spells CARSLYEGDQPQHF. The CDR3 bases are TGTGCCAGAAGCTTATACGAGGGCGATCAGCCCCAGCATTTT.